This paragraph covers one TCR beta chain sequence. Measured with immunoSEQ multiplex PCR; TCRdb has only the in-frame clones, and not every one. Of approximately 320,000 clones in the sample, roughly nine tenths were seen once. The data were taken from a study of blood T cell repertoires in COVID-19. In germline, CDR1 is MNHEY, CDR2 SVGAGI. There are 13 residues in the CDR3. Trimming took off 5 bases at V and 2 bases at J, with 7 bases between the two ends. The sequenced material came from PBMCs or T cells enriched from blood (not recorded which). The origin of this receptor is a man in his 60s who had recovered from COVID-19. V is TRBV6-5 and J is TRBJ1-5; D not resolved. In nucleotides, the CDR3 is TGTGCCAGCAGTCGGGTTCGCAATCAGCCCCAGCATTTT. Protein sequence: CASSRVRNQPQHF.